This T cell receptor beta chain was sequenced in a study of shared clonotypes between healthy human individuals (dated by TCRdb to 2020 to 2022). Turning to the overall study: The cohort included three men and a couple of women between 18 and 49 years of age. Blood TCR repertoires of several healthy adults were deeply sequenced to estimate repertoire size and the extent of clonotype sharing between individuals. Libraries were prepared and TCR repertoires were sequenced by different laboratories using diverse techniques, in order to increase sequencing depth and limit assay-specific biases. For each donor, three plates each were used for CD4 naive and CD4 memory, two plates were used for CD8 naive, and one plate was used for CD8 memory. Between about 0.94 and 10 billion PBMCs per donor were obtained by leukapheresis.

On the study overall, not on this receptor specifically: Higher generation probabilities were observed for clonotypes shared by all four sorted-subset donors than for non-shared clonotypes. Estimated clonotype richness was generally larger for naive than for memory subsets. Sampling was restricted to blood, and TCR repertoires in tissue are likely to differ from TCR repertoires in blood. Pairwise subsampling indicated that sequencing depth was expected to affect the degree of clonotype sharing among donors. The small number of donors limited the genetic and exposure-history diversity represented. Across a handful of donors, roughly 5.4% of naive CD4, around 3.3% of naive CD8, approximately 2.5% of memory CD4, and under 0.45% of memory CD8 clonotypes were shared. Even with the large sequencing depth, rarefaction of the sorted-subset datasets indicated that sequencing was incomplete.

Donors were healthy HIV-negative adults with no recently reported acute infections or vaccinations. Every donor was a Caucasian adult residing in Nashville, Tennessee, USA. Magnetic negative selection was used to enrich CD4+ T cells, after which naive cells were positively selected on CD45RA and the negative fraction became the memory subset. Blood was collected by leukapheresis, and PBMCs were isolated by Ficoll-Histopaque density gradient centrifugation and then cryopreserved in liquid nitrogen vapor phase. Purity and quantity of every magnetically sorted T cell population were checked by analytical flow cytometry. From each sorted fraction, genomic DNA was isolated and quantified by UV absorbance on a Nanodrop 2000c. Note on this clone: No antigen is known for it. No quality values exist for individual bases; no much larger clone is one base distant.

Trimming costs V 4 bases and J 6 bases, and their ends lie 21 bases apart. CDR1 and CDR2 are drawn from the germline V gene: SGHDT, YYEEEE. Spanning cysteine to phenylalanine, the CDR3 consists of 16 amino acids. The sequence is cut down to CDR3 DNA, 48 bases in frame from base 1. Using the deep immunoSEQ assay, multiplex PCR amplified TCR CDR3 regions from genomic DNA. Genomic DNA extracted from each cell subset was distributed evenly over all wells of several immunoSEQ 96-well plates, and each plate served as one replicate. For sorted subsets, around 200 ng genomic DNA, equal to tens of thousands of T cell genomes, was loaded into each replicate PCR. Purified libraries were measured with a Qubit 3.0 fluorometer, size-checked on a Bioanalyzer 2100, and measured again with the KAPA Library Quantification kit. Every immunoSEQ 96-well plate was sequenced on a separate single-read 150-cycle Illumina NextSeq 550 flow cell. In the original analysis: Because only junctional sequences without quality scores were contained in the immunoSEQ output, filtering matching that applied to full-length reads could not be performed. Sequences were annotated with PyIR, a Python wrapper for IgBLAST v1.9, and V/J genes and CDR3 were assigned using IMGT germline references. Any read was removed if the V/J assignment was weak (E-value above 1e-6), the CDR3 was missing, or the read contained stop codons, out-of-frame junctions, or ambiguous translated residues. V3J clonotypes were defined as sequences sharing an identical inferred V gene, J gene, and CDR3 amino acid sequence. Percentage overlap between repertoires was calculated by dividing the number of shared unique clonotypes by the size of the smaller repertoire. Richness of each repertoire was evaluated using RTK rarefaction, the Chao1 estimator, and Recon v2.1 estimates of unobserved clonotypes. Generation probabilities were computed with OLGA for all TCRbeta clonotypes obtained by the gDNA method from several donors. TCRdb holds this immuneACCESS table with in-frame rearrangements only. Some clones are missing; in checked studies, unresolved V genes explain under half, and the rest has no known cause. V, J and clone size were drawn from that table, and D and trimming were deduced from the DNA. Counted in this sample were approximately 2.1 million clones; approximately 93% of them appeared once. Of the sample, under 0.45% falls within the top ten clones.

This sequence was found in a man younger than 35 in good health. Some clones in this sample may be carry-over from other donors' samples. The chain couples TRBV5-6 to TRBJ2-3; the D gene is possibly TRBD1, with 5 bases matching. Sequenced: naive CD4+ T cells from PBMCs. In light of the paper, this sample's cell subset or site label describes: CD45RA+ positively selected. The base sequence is TGTGCCAGCAGCCACCGCCCTGACAGTCACTCGGATACGCAGTATTTT. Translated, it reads CASSHRPDSHSDTQYF.